This T cell receptor beta chain comes out of a study of blood T cell repertoires in COVID-19. This table comes from immunoSEQ multiplex PCR, and its TCRdb copy is limited to in-frame clones, with some not included. The data contain 150,000 to 200,000 clones, roughly 81% of them singletons. Seattle patients were enrolled while actively infected and followed longitudinally. Germline V gene data show CDR1 as SEHNR and CDR2 as FQNEAQ (reference sequence). This CDR3 comprises 19 residues. With 1 base removed from V and 3 bases from J, the gap between germline ends came to 23 bases. The clonotype comes from a woman older than 75 with COVID-19, enrolled during active disease. The sample was peripheral blood. J is TRBJ2-3 and V is TRBV7-9; a possible D gene is TRBD2 (6 bases). CDR3: CASSLGRLSGVGGTDTQYF. CDR3 DNA sequence: TGTGCCAGCAGCTTAGGTCGTTTGAGTGGTGTTGGGGGGACAGATACGCAGTATTTT.